Listed here are 27 T cell receptor beta chains from one sample, sequenced in a study of blood T cells in healthy people across ages. The second PCR ran about 6 to 11 cycles with a sample-barcoded 5' primer and J-beta primers. TCRdb called the 5' RACE reads again in MiXCR, with one record for every CDR3 protein. The sample lists 1.5 million to 2 million distinct CDR3 sequences, about 50% occurring once. The material sequenced was blood. These receptors were taken from a middle-aged woman in good health.

About this clonotype: A clone one base away is much larger, so this may be a read error. This rearrangement joins TRBV4-2 to TRBJ2-7; D might be TRBD2 (6 bases). The germline gives CDR1 LGHNA, CDR2 YNFKEQ. The V end was cut by 1 base, the J end by 7 bases, with 14 bases between. The CDR3 has 14 amino acids. The CDR3 DNA is TGTGCCAGCAGCCAAGGGACTACCTACAATGAGCAGTACTTC. It yields the protein CASSQGTTYNEQYF.

The V and J genes are TRBV15 and TRBJ1-5; D call uncertain. The CDR3 contains 13 residues. Looked up from germline, CDR1 is LNHNV and CDR2 is YYDKDF (reference sequence). Between the trimmed V and J ends, which lost 6 bases and 5 bases, there was a span of 11 bases. The CDR3 here is CATSMRVDQPQHF. In DNA, the CDR3 is TGTGCCACCAGTATGCGGGTAGATCAGCCCCAGCATTTT. Variable domain in full (rest from reference TRBV15 and TRBJ1-5): DAMVIQNPRYQVTQFGKPVTLSCSQTLNHNVMYWYQQKSSQAPKLLFHYYDKDFNNEADTPDNFQSRRPNTSFCFLDIRSPGLGDTAMYLCATSMRVDQPQHFGDGTRLSIL.

Only a few counts were recorded for this clonotype. The chain is built from TRBV7-3 and TRBJ2-1, with a tentative D call TRBD2 (6 bases). The CDR3 contains 16 residues. Germline V gene sequence: CDR1 SGHTA, CDR2 FQGTGA. Trimming stripped 0 bases from V and 1 base from J, with 10 bases between. The CDR3 protein is CASSLTATRSYNEQFF. Written as DNA, the CDR3 is TGTGCCAGCAGCTTAACCGCGACTAGGTCCTACAATGAGCAGTTCTTC.

This chain joins TRBV13 and TRBJ2-6, with D possibly TRBD2 on 6 matching bases. Germline V gene lookup returns CDR1 PRHDT and CDR2 FYEKMQ (reference sequence). CDR3 size: 16 residues. V was trimmed by 5 bases and J by 4 bases, leaving 15 bases between them. CDR3 bases: TGTGCCAGCAGCCCAGGAGGGGAGGCGGGGGCCAACGTCCTGACTTTC. Its translation is CASSPGGEAGANVLTF. The whole variable domain, filled in from reference TRBV13 and TRBJ2-6, reads AAGVIQSPRHLIKEKRETATLKCYPIPRHDTVYWYQQGPGQDPQFLISFYEKMQSDKGSIPDRFSAQQFSDYHSELNMSSLELGDSALYFCASSPGGEAGANVLTFGAGSRLTVL.

This clonotype was found a few times. V is TRBV9 and J is TRBJ2-1; TRBD2 aligns across 10 bases. The J segment lost 5 bases and the V segment lost 3 bases, leaving 8 bases of the junction unmatched. In germline, CDR1 is SGDLS, CDR2 YYNGEE. This CDR3 has 16 amino acids. The chain's CDR3 is CASSGDPSGRHNEQFF. Written as DNA, the CDR3 is TGTGCCAGCAGCGGGGATCCTAGCGGGAGACACAATGAGCAGTTCTTC.

V and J are TRBV6-2 or TRBV6-3 and TRBJ2-4; no clear D. Germline V CDR1 and CDR2: MNHEY, SVGEGT. The CDR3 is made up of 16 amino acids. V was pared by 0 bases and J by 0 bases, with 9 bases between. The CDR3 nucleotides are TGTGCCAGCAGTTACTCACGGGCCTCAGCCAAAAACATTCAGTACTTC. Protein: CASSYSRASAKNIQYF.

There are a few counts of this clonotype. The chain couples TRBV20-1 to TRBJ2-1; D uncertain. In germline, CDR1 is DFQATT, CDR2 SNEGSKA (reference sequence). The CDR3 has 15 amino acids. Between the trimmed V and J ends, which lost 1 base and 6 bases, there was a span of 16 bases. The CDR3 region is CSARGGKGTGNEQFF. CDR3 nucleotides: TGCAGTGCTAGAGGTGGCAAGGGAACCGGCAATGAGCAGTTCTTC.

This clonotype came up a few times. The chain carries TRBV20-1 and TRBJ2-1; tentatively, D is TRBD1 or TRBD2 (5 bases each). The CDR3 runs to 11 residues. Germline-derived CDR1 and CDR2 are DFQATT and SNEGSKA (reference sequence). V shed 6 bases and J shed 12 bases, with 15 bases lying between them. The CDR3 DNA reads TGCAGTGCCGCGAGGGGTAGTGGGCAGTTCTTC. It codes for CSAARGSGQFF.

This clonotype was seen only a few times. The rearrangement uses TRBV12-3 or TRBV12-4 and TRBJ1-5; 8 bases align to TRBD1. The CDR3 covers 19 residues. With V trimmed by 0 bases and J by 5 bases, 15 bases remained unmatched. In nucleotides, the CDR3 is TGTGCCAGCAGTTTAGCGCTCTCAGGGGGCCAAATTATAGATCAGCCCCAGCATTTT. Translated: CASSLALSGGQIIDQPQHF.

The table lists this clonotype with a few counts. The chain carries TRBV20-1 and TRBJ2-7; D not certain. The germline V and J ends were trimmed by 2 bases and 2 bases, with 25 bases remaining between them. The CDR3 covers 18 residues. Per germline, CDR1 DFQATT and CDR2 SNEGSKA (reference sequence). CDR3 in amino acids: CSARTIYYQHGNPYEQYF. The CDR3 DNA reads TGCAGTGCTAGAACTATTTACTATCAGCATGGTAATCCCTACGAGCAGTACTTC.

This clonotype was counted once. This chain connects TRBV10-1 to TRBJ2-1; TRBD2 might be the D (6 bases). Germline-derived CDR1 and CDR2 are WNHNN and SYGVQD (reference sequence). This CDR3 region has 13 residues. V dropped 6 bases and J dropped 14 bases, with 20 bases sitting between them. CDR3: CASSHSGVVGEFF. The CDR3 nucleotides read TGCGCCAGCAGCCATTCGGGGGTTGTGGGGGAGTTCTTC.

This sequence joins TRBV15 and TRBJ2-1, with 9 positions matching TRBD1. Germline V gene lookup returns CDR1 LNHNV and CDR2 YYDKDF (reference sequence). V lost 1 base to trimming and J lost 9 bases; unmatched junction nucleotides: 13. The CDR3 runs 17 residues. The CDR3 protein is CATSRGRGQGGRSEQFF. Here the CDR3 DNA reads TGTGCCACCAGCAGAGGTCGGGGACAGGGTGGTAGGAGTGAGCAGTTCTTC.

The rearrangement joins TRBV2 to TRBJ1-4, with 8 bases identical to TRBD1. The V gene's germline CDR1 is SNHLY and CDR2 FYNNEI. This CDR3 has 15 amino acids. V shed 3 bases and J 8 bases; nucleotides not matched to a gene: 8. CDR3 amino acids: CASSERTGLSEKLFF. The DNA for the CDR3 is TGTGCCAGCAGTGAGAGGACAGGGCTAAGCGAAAAACTGTTTTTT.

The chain has TRBV20-1 and TRBJ2-1; 11 nucleotides align to TRBD2. This CDR3 region has 16 residues. The V gene's germline CDR1 is DFQATT and CDR2 SNEGSKA (reference sequence). Germline trimming cut 2 bases from V and 4 bases from J; bases unmatched to any gene: 7. CDR3 DNA sequence: TGCAGTGCTAGATCCTCGACTAGCGGGGATTACAATGAGCAGTTCTTC. Its translation: CSARSSTSGDYNEQFF.

The sample holds a few counts of this clonotype. The chain is built from TRBV7-2 and TRBJ1-6; TRBD1 might be the D (5 bases). The germline V and J ends were trimmed by 1 base and 8 bases, with 12 bases remaining between them. This CDR3 has 15 amino acids. Germline-derived CDR1 and CDR2 are SGHTA and FQGNSA. CDR3 bases: TGTGCCAGCAGCTTAGAAGGGGCGCAGGATTCACCCCTCCACTTT. This sequence encodes CASSLEGAQDSPLHF. The full variable domain, its missing parts supplied by reference TRBV7-2 and TRBJ1-6, is GAGVSQSPSNKVTEKGKDVELRCDPISGHTALYWYRQSLGQGLEFLIYFQGNSAPDKSGLPSDRFSAERTGGSVSTLTIQRTQQEDSAVYLCASSLEGAQDSPLHFGNGTRLTVT.

This clonotype has ten or more counts. The rearrangement links TRBV28 to TRBJ2-7, with D perhaps given as TRBD1 or TRBD2 (5 bases each). CDR3 length: 12 residues. The V end lost 8 bases, the J end lost 0 bases, and 8 bases lay between the germline ends. Per germline, CDR1 MDHEN and CDR2 SYDVKM. CDR3 DNA sequence: TGTGCCAGCGGGGGAAGCTCCTACGAGCAGTACTTC. Residues: CASGGSSYEQYF.

On this clonotype itself: At one of its ends the junction is not consistent with the germline gene, which may arise from a read error. The chain links TRBV5-1 to TRBJ2-1; 9 bases match TRBD2. The CDR3 spans 14 residues. Per the germline V gene, CDR1 is SGHRS and CDR2 is YFSETQ. The CDR3 DNA follows: TGCGCCAACAGCGGGGGGACAGTCGGGAATGAGCAGTTCTTC. It is translated as CANSGGTVGNEQFF.

Only one count was recorded for this clonotype. The rearrangement uses TRBV13 and TRBJ2-1, with TRBD2 identical over 9 bases. CDR3 length equals 16 residues. Germline CDR1 PRHDT, CDR2 FYEKMQ (reference sequence). Germline trimming cut 7 bases from V and 7 bases from J; bases unmatched to any gene: 14. The CDR3 is CASISEEAGGRNEQFF. DNA of the CDR3: TGTGCCAGCATCTCCGAGGAAGCGGGGGGCCGTAATGAGCAGTTCTTC.

This clonotype was recorded a few times. This chain connects TRBV10-3 to TRBJ2-7, with a tentative D call TRBD1 (6 bases). Trimming took off 4 bases at V and 2 bases at J, with 9 bases between the two ends. The germline CDR1 and CDR2 sequences are ENHRY and SYGVKD. The CDR3 covers 13 residues. As DNA, the CDR3 is TGTGCCATCAGTGGACAGGACCCCTACGAGCAGTACTTC. It yields the protein CAISGQDPYEQYF.

The chain uses TRBV27 and TRBJ2-7, with a tentative D call TRBD2 (6 bases). The germline CDR1 and CDR2 sequences are MNHEY and SMNVEV (reference sequence). V shed 2 bases and J shed 3 bases, with 17 bases lying between them. This CDR3 comprises 16 residues. CDR3: CASSLRRGGDNYEQYF. CDR3 DNA: TGTGCCAGCAGTTTACGGCGCGGAGGGGATAACTACGAGCAGTACTTC.

J is TRBJ2-1 and V is TRBV20-1, with D possibly matching TRBD2 (5 bases). The V end lost 0 bases, the J end lost 3 bases, and 12 bases lay between the germline ends. Germline lookup yields CDR1 DFQATT and CDR2 SNEGSKA (reference sequence). The CDR3 sequence is 15 residues long. The chain's CDR3 is CSARDRRAVYNEQFF. Here the CDR3 DNA reads TGCAGTGCTAGAGATCGGCGGGCAGTCTACAATGAGCAGTTCTTC.

The chain joins TRBV20-1 to TRBJ1-2, with TRBD1 as a possible D gene (5 bases). V dropped 1 base and J dropped 3 bases, with 15 bases sitting between them. This CDR3 is 15 amino acids long. Germline CDR1 DFQATT, CDR2 SNEGSKA (reference sequence). The CDR3 DNA sequence: TGCAGTGCTAGAGTAACGGGGACGGTCGACTATGGCTACACCTTC. Translated, it gives CSARVTGTVDYGYTF.

This rearrangement joins TRBV20-1 to TRBJ2-3; 10 nucleotides match TRBD2. The CDR3 runs to 15 residues. Germline V gene data show CDR1 as DFQATT and CDR2 as SNEGSKA (reference sequence). Trimming took 4 bases from V and 1 from J; bases not matched to a gene: 5. This CDR3 is CSANYLAGGTDTQYF. The CDR3 coding sequence is TGCAGTGCTAATTATCTAGCGGGGGGCACAGATACGCAGTATTTT.

The chain carries TRBV29-1 and TRBJ2-5, with TRBD1 identical over 8 bases. Trimming took 8 bases from V and 5 from J; bases not matched to a gene: 4. The CDR3 extends over 11 amino acids. CDR1 is SQVTM and CDR2 is ANQGSEA in the germline V gene. As DNA, the CDR3 is TGCAGCACCAGACAGGGGGAGACCCAGTACTTC. This gives the protein CSTRQGETQYF.

The V call is TRBV20-1, the J call TRBJ1-5, with 7 bases identical to TRBD1. Germline V lookup: CDR1 DFQATT, CDR2 SNEGSKA (reference sequence). This CDR3 contains 15 residues. V shed 6 bases, J shed 0 bases, and the junction held 8 bases outside the gene matches. The CDR3 DNA sequence: TGCAGTGCACTCGGGACAGTATATAGCAATCAGCCCCAGCATTTT. It codes for CSALGTVYSNQPQHF.

This clonotype came up a few times. J is TRBJ1-1 and V is TRBV4-2; no clear D. This CDR3 spans 15 amino acids. CDR1 LGHNA and CDR2 YNFKEQ come from the germline V gene. V shed 1 base and J shed 0 bases, with 9 bases lying between them. As DNA, the CDR3 is TGTGCCAGCAGCCAAGCCTCGGCCATGAACACTGAAGCTTTCTTT. It specifies CASSQASAMNTEAFF.

DNA of the CDR3: TGTGCCAGCAGTTTATGGCTTAATTCACCCCTCCACTTT. This encodes CASSLWLNSPLHF. The V call is TRBV12-3 or TRBV12-4, the J call TRBJ1-6; D is unresolved. V lost 2 bases and J lost 6, with 5 bases in between. This CDR3 has 13 amino acids.